The sequence of this TCR beta chain was determined in a study of T cell repertoires in cytomegalovirus infection. TCRdb redid the calling of the reads with MiXCR, one entry per CDR3 protein. Among over 300,000 distinct CDR3 sequences listed, 17% were seen once. The ends lost 4 bases at V and 3 bases at J; junction bases unmatched: 10. CDR3 length equals 15 residues. From germline, CDR1 is SGHRS and CDR2 YFSETQ. Study results and limitations: It was HLA-C-restricted CMV-specific TCR beta clonotypes that dominated the response ex vivo.

This clonotype was counted between two and nine times. Its target is not known. Sequencing was carried out using PBMCs. This rearrangement joins TRBV5-1 to TRBJ2-7; 7 positions agree with TRBD2. This receptor was obtained from a human donor in good health (CMV status not recorded). Some clones in this sample may be carry-over from other donors' samples. CDR3 in amino acids: CASSLSGTTNYEQYF. CDR3 bases: TGCGCCAGCAGCCTGAGCGGGACTACAAACTACGAGCAGTACTTC.